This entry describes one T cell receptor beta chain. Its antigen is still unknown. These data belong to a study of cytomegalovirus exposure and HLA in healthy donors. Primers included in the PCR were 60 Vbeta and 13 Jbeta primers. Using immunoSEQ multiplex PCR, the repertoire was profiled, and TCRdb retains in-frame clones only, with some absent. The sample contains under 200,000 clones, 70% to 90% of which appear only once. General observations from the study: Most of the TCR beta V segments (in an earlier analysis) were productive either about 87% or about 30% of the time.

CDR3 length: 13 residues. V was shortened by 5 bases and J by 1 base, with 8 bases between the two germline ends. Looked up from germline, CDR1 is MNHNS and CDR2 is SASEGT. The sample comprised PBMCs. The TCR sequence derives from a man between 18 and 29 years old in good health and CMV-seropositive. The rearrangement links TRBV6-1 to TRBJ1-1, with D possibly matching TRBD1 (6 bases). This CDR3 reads CASSTQGNTEAFF. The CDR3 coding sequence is TGTGCCAGCAGTACACAGGGGAACACTGAAGCTTTCTTT.